The 17 T cell receptor beta chains in this list originate from one sample, sequenced in a study of shared clonotypes between healthy human individuals. Produced via immunoSEQ multiplex PCR; TCRdb's table is partial and in-frame only. The table has 2,500,000 or so clones, 90% to 95% seen once. The sample was naive CD4+ T cells sorted from blood. Specified subset: CD45RA+ positively selected. Receptors were obtained from a man aged 18 to 35 in good health.

The chain is built from TRBV18 and TRBJ1-1; the D is unclear. The CDR3 runs to 14 residues. CDR1 and CDR2 (germline): KGHSH, LQKENI. Trimming cost V 8 bases and J 1 base, with 14 bases left between them. Here the CDR3 DNA reads TGTGCCAGCCGGAGGGATCGGACGAACACTGAAGCTTTCTTT. This translates into CASRRDRTNTEAFF.

Worth noting for this clone: This CDR3 is also generated by other DNA sequences in the sample. V usage is TRBV5-1 and J usage is TRBJ2-5; 10 bases are a match to TRBD1. Trimming took 4 bases from V and 5 from J; bases not matched to a gene: 5. The CDR3 contains 14 residues. Germline V CDR1 and CDR2: SGHRS, YFSETQ. CDR3 sequence reads: CASSTTGGGETQYF. The CDR3 region has the DNA TGCGCCAGCAGCACGACAGGGGGCGGGGAGACCCAGTACTTC.

The rearrangement uses TRBV30 and TRBJ2-7, with D perhaps matching TRBD2 (5 bases). V was clipped by 0 bases and J by 6 bases, with 12 bases between them. Germline loops: CDR1 GTSNPN, CDR2 SVGIG (reference sequence). CDR3 size: 13 residues. Here the CDR3 reads CAWSVRRRGEQYF. The CDR3 DNA reads TGTGCCTGGAGTGTAAGGCGACGGGGCGAGCAGTACTTC.

V is TRBV7-2 and J is TRBJ2-3, with a possible D match to TRBD1 (6 bases). V lost 4 bases to trimming and J lost 8 bases, with 16 bases between them. The CDR3 sequence is 14 residues long. Germline-derived CDR1 and CDR2 are SGHTA and FQGNSA. DNA for the CDR3: TGTGCCAGCAGCTCTTTTCCAGGGGACGGTACGCAGTATTTT. Its protein is CASSSFPGDGTQYF.

This chain joins TRBV10-1 and TRBJ1-2; D is undetermined. CDR3 length: 13 amino acids. Trimming cost V 0 bases and J 4 bases, with 6 bases left between them. Germline values: CDR1 WNHNN, CDR2 SYGVQD (reference sequence). The CDR3 loop is CASSESASYGYTF. The CDR3 coding sequence is TGCGCCAGCAGTGAGTCTGCTTCCTATGGCTACACCTTC.

The chain uses TRBV6-6 and TRBJ1-1; the D is unclear. Trimming left V 0 bases short and J 4 bases short, with 9 bases between. The CDR3 runs to 14 residues. CDR1 and CDR2 (germline): MNHNY, SVGAGI (reference sequence). The CDR3 region is CASSYSGSITEAFF. In nucleotides, the CDR3 is TGTGCCAGCAGTTACTCCGGCAGTATCACTGAAGCTTTCTTT.

This clone was seen a few times. The chain uses TRBV10-3 and TRBJ1-6; D is perhaps TRBD1 (5 bases). CDR3 size: 14 residues. V gave up 6 bases and J gave up 10 bases, with 16 bases separating them. CDR1 ENHRY and CDR2 SYGVKD come from the germline V gene. CDR3 DNA sequence: TGTGCCATCAGATCAGACAGTGCTGGGTCACCCCTCCACTTT. It translates to CAIRSDSAGSPLHF.

The V call is TRBV18, the J call TRBJ2-2; 10 bases are a match to TRBD1. Germline loops: CDR1 KGHSH, CDR2 LQKENI. This CDR3 spans 18 amino acids. Trimming at V came to 0 bases and at J to 2 bases, leaving 6 bases not matched to a gene. The chain's CDR3 is CASSPPTGGASNTGELFF. The CDR3 DNA follows: TGTGCCAGCTCACCACCGACAGGGGGCGCCTCCAACACCGGGGAGCTGTTTTTT. The full variable domain, with the rest looked up from reference TRBV18 and TRBJ2-2, is NAGVMQNPRHLVRRRGQEARLRCSPMKGHSHVYWYRQLPEEGLKFMVYLQKENIIDESGMPKERFSAEFPKEGPSILRIQQVVRGDSAAYFCASSPPTGGASNTGELFFGEGSRLTVL.

With regard to this clone: This sample also contains other DNA sequences that code for the same CDR3. The rearrangement links TRBV5-4 to TRBJ2-5; D may match TRBD1 or TRBD2 (5 bases each). Trimming removed 4 bases at V and 2 bases at J, with 12 bases between. Germline V gene lookup returns CDR1 SGHNT and CDR2 YYREEE (reference sequence). The CDR3 length is 14 residues. CDR3 loop: CASSPGTDQETQYF. The CDR3 DNA is TGTGCCAGCAGCCCTGGGACGGATCAAGAGACCCAGTACTTC. Variable domain in full (rest from reference TRBV5-4 and TRBJ2-5): ETGVTQSPTHLIKTRGQQVTLRCSSQSGHNTVSWYQQALGQGPQFIFQYYREEENGRGNFPPRFSGLQFPNYSSELNVNALELDDSALYLCASSPGTDQETQYFGPGTRLLVL.

This chain links TRBV10-3 with TRBJ2-1, with 9 bases that match TRBD2. With V trimmed by 7 bases and J by 7 bases, 11 bases remained unmatched. The CDR3 is 15 amino acids. Germline assignment: CDR1 ENHRY and CDR2 SYGVKD. The CDR3 DNA is TGTGCCATCACCGGCGGGGGGGCCAGTACAAATGAGCAGTTCTTC. Protein sequence: CAITGGGASTNEQFF.

The rearrangement uses TRBV14 and TRBJ2-6; D gene uncertain. Trimming left V 1 base short and J 0 bases short, with 7 bases between. This CDR3 is built from 16 residues. The germline V gene has CDR1 SGHDN and CDR2 FVKESK. DNA for the CDR3: TGTGCCAGCAGCCAAGTTACAGTCTCTGGGGCCAACGTCCTGACTTTC. Translating gives CASSQVTVSGANVLTF.

The chain combines TRBV7-9 with TRBJ2-7, with 9 positions matching TRBD1. This CDR3 comprises 14 residues. Germline CDR1 reads SEHNR; CDR2 reads FQNEAQ (reference sequence). J gave up 7 bases and V 7 bases, and 11 bases lay outside the gene matches. The CDR3 DNA reads TGTGCCAGCAACCGACAGGGGGGTTTCGAAGAGCAGTACTTC. Residues: CASNRQGGFEEQYF.

V usage is TRBV11-2 and J usage is TRBJ2-3; D uncertain. Trimming left V 4 bases short and J 1 base short, with 12 bases between. The CDR3 length is 15 residues. The germline CDR1 and CDR2 sequences are SGHAT and FQNNGV. CDR3 amino acids: CASSSNLGRTDTQYF. CDR3 nucleotide sequence: TGTGCCAGCAGCTCAAATCTGGGCCGCACAGATACGCAGTATTTT.

Comments on this clone: The same CDR3 can be traced to other DNA sequences in this sample. This rearrangement joins TRBV5-1 to TRBJ2-7; maybe TRBD1 (5 bases). The V end was cut by 0 bases, the J end by 2 bases, with 9 bases between. Germline CDR1 reads SGHRS; CDR2 reads YFSETQ. The CDR3 has 14 amino acids. CDR3 DNA sequence: TGCGCCAGCAGCTTGGAAAGGGGCGCCTACGAGCAGTACTTC. Translation: CASSLERGAYEQYF.

This chain joins TRBV30 and TRBJ1-5; D perhaps matches TRBD1 (5 bases). CDR1 is GTSNPN, CDR2 SVGIG, per germline (reference sequence). V dropped 5 bases and J dropped 2 bases, with 13 bases sitting between them. The CDR3 covers 14 residues. This CDR3 is CAWAGGNGNQPQHF. CDR3 bases: TGTGCCTGGGCGGGGGGGAACGGCAATCAGCCCCAGCATTTT. Filled out from reference TRBV30 and TRBJ1-5, the complete variable domain reads SQTIHQWPATLVQPVGSPLSLECTVEGTSNPNLYWYRQAAGRGLQLLFYSVGIGQISSEVPQNLSASRPQDRQFILSSKKLLLSDSGFYLCAWAGGNGNQPQHFGDGTRLSIL.

This clone was picked up a small number of times. This sample includes further DNA sequences coding for the same CDR3. This chain links TRBV18 with TRBJ2-3; no reliable D call. Looked up from germline, CDR1 is KGHSH and CDR2 is LQKENI. The CDR3 has 13 residues. V lost 1 base and J lost 2, with 4 bases in between. CDR3 sequence (DNA): TGTGCCAGCTCACCACGCGACACAGATACGCAGTATTTT. It translates to CASSPRDTDTQYF.

As regards this clone: This sample includes further DNA sequences coding for the same CDR3. V and J are TRBV6-5 and TRBJ2-7, with 7 bases that match TRBD1. Germline V gene data show CDR1 as MNHEY and CDR2 as SVGAGI. There are 14 residues in the CDR3. Losses at the gene ends were 6 bases for V and 3 bases for J; bases not matched to a gene: 8. The CDR3 DNA sequence: TGTGCCAGCAGATCCCCGGGACAGAGCTACGAGCAGTACTTC. It codes for CASRSPGQSYEQYF.